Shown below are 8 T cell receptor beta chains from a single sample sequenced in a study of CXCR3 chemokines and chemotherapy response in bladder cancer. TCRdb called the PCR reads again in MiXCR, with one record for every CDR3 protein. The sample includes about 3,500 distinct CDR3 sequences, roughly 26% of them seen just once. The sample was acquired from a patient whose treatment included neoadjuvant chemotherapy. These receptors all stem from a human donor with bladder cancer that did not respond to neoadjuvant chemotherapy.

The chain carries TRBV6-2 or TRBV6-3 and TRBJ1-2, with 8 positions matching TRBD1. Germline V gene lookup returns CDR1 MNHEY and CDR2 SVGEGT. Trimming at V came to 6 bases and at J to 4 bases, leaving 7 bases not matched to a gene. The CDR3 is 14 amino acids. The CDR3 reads CASRPTGALYGYTF. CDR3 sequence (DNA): TGTGCCAGCAGACCGACAGGGGCCCTCTATGGCTACACCTTC.

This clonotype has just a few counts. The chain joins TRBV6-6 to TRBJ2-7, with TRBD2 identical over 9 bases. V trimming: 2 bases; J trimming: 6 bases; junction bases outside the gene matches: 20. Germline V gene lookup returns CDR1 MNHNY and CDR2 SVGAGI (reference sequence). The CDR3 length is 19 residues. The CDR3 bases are TGTGCCAGCAGTTACCCGACCGCGGGGGGGGCCGGGGAGCCCTGCGAGCAGTACTTC. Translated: CASSYPTAGGAGEPCEQYF.

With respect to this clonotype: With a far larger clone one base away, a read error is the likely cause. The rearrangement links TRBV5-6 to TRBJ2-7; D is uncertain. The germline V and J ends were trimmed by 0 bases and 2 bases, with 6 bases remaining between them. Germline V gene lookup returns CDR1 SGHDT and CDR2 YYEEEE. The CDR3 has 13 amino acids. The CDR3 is CASSLGAPYEQYF. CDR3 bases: TGTGCCAGCAGCTTGGGCGCCCCCTACGAGCAGTACTTC.

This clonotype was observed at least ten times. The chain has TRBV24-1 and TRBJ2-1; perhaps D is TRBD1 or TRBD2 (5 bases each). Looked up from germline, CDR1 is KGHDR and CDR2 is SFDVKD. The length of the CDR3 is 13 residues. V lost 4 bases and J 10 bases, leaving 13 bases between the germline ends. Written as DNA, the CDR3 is TGTGCCACCAGTGACGGGGACCGGGCCGAGCAGTTCTTC. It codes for CATSDGDRAEQFF.

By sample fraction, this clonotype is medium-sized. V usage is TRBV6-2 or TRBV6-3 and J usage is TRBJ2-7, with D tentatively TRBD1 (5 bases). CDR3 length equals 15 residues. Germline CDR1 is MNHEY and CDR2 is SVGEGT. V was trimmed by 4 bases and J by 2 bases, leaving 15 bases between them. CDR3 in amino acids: CASSSPTASAYEQYF. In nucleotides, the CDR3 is TGTGCCAGCAGTTCCCCGACAGCCTCAGCCTACGAGCAGTACTTC.

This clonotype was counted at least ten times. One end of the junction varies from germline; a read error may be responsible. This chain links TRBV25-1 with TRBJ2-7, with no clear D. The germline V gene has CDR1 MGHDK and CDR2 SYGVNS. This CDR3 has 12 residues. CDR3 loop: CASSDFLYGQYF. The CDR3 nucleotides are TGTGCCAGCAGTGACTTTTTATACGGGCAGTACTTC.

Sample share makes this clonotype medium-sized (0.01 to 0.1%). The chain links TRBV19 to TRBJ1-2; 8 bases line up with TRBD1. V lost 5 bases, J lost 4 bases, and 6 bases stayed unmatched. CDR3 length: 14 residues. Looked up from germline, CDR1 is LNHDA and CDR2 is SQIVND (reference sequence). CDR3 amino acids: CASSDPGTGYGYTF. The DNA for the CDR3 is TGTGCCAGTAGTGATCCCGGGACAGGCTATGGCTACACCTTC.

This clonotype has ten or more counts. CDR3: CSARRDRGRVDEQYF. The CDR3 bases are TGCAGTGCTAGGCGGGACAGGGGACGTGTTGACGAGCAGTACTTC. V is TRBV20-1 and J is TRBJ2-7; 10 nucleotides line up with TRBD1. Per germline, CDR1 DFQATT and CDR2 SNEGSKA (reference sequence). Losses at the gene ends were 3 bases for V and 5 bases for J; bases not matched to a gene: 10. CDR3 length: 15 residues.